This T cell receptor beta chain was sequenced for a study of metastatic and nonmetastatic thyroid tumors. Study results and limitations: Malignant tumors reportedly showed significantly higher TCR beta diversity than benign nodules in both blood and tumor.

Trimming cost V 2 bases and J 6 bases, with 7 bases left between them. Germline V gives CDR1 SGHDT, CDR2 YYEEEE. The CDR3 totals 12 residues. Every patient underwent thyroid surgery untreated. Using MiXCR, TCRdb reanalyzed the PCR reads. The data show approximately 58,000 clones, with roughly 20% seen just once and roughly 4% held by the top ten. At least ten counts were recorded for this clone. Its antigen is as yet unknown. This chain uses TRBV5-6 with TRBJ2-3; D is unresolved. This clonotype originated in a female donor with papillary thyroid cancer or a benign thyroid nodule (not recorded which). Some clones in this sample may be carry-over from other donors' samples. Sequenced sample: blood. CDR3 nucleotide sequence: TGTGCCAGCAGCTTCGCCGTCGATACGCAGTATTTT. Protein: CASSFAVDTQYF. Combining the CDR3 with reference TRBV5-6 and TRBJ2-3 gives the whole variable domain DAGVTQSPTHLIKTRGQQVTLRCSPKSGHDTVSWYQQALGQGPQFIFQYYEEEERQRGNFPDRFSGHQFPNYSSELNVNALLLGDSALYLCASSFAVDTQYFGPGTRLTVL.